This TCR beta chain was retrieved from a study of T cell repertoires in cytomegalovirus infection. Study-level background: Recently described HLA-C-restricted plus well-studied HLA-B-restricted CMV epitopes were used. Indicated by public TCR beta signatures were CMV infection and matching HLA type.

TCRdb ran MiXCR on the reads and lists one entry per CDR3 protein. The sample has about 830,000 distinct CDR3 sequences, about 30% seen once. A note on this clonotype: No antigen is known for it.

The germline V and J ends were trimmed by 1 base and 3 bases, with 7 bases remaining between them. Germline assignment: CDR1 SGHAT and CDR2 FQNNGV. CDR3 length: 14 residues. The source was cultured CD8+ T cells from PBMCs, collected from culture after CMV antigen stimulation. The V call is TRBV11-2, the J call TRBJ1-3, with D tentatively TRBD1 (5 bases). The TCR sequence derives from a human donor in good health (CMV status not recorded). Some clones in this sample may be carry-over from other donors' samples. The CDR3 loop reads CASSLGRVGNTIYF. The CDR3 coding sequence is TGTGCCAGCAGCTTAGGCAGGGTTGGAAACACCATATATTTT.